One sample yielded the 12 T cell receptor beta chains listed below, sequenced in a study of T cells in Graves' hyperthyroidism and ophthalmopathy. Researchers took RNA transcripts and amplified the TCR beta CDR3 regions from them. With the HTBI primer set, the TCR CDR3 went through a first round of RT-PCR. TCRdb re-called the multiplex PCR reads through MiXCR, storing one row per CDR3 protein. This table has around 490,000 distinct CDR3 sequences, 15% to 20% appearing once. Sequenced material: blood. These receptors originate from a man between 35 and 55 years old with Graves' ophthalmopathy.

There are many counts of this clonotype. The chain uses TRBV28 and TRBJ1-2, with 9 bases that match TRBD1. Germline loops: CDR1 MDHEN, CDR2 SYDVKM. V lost 4 bases, J lost 4 bases, and 7 bases stayed unmatched. The CDR3 consists of 15 residues. CDR3 amino acids: CASSSQGAQGYGYTF. CDR3 in DNA: TGTGCCAGCAGTTCACAGGGGGCGCAAGGCTATGGCTACACCTTC.

This clonotype was seen a handful of times. This chain joins TRBV12-3 or TRBV12-4 and TRBJ1-1; D unclear. The CDR3 runs to 12 residues. Trimming left V 4 bases short and J 7 bases short, with 10 bases between. The CDR3 spells CASSSPNLEAFF. Here the CDR3 DNA reads TGTGCCAGCAGTTCCCCGAACCTTGAAGCTTTCTTT.

The table lists this clonotype with many counts. CDR3 in amino acids: CSASTQTRGWSYNEQFF. The CDR3 DNA reads as TGCAGTGCTAGCACCCAAACACGGGGATGGTCCTACAATGAGCAGTTCTTC. The chain has TRBV20-1 and TRBJ2-1; D may be TRBD2 (5 bases). The germline V and J ends were trimmed by 3 bases and 1 base, with 19 bases remaining between them. Germline V lookup: CDR1 DFQATT, CDR2 SNEGSKA (reference sequence). The CDR3 is 17 amino acids.

This clonotype was seen a few times. This rearrangement joins TRBV19 to TRBJ1-1; D perhaps matches TRBD1 (6 bases). Trimming stripped 3 bases from V and 1 base from J, with 12 bases between. The CDR3 covers 15 residues. The germline CDR1 and CDR2 sequences are LNHDA and SQIVND (reference sequence). CDR3 nucleotide sequence: TGTGCCAGTAGTATTGGCAGGGGACCGAACACTGAAGCTTTCTTT. This gives the protein CASSIGRGPNTEAFF.

The chain carries TRBV19 and TRBJ2-7; D gene unclear. This CDR3 has 11 residues. V lost 5 bases and J lost 6, with 8 bases in between. Per the germline V gene, CDR1 is LNHDA and CDR2 is SQIVND (reference sequence). The CDR3 reads CASSGRFEQYF. CDR3 sequence (DNA): TGTGCCAGTAGTGGGCGGTTCGAGCAGTACTTC.

Many counts were recorded for this clonotype. The gene calls are TRBV20-1 and TRBJ2-3; 9 positions agree with TRBD1. The V and J ends lost 5 bases and 2 bases, in that order; junction bases with no gene match: 5. The CDR3 totals 14 residues. CDR1 and CDR2 from the germline V gene are DFQATT and SNEGSKA (reference sequence). This chain's CDR3 is CSAGQGQLTDTQYF. The CDR3 nucleotides read TGCAGTGCTGGACAGGGGCAGCTCACAGATACGCAGTATTTT.

This clonotype was picked up many times. The J gene is TRBJ2-3, the V gene TRBV6-9, with D perhaps being TRBD1 or TRBD2 (10 bases each). Germline lookup yields CDR1 MNHGY and CDR2 SVAAGI. V lost 9 bases to trimming and J lost 1 base, with 32 bases between them. This CDR3 spans 20 amino acids. Here the CDR3 DNA reads TGTGCCAGGGAGGACAGGGGGGTCTTTAGCGGGAGGAAACGCACAGATACGCAGTATTTT. Its translation is CAREDRGVFSGRKRTDTQYF.

The chain uses TRBV14 and TRBJ2-5, with 9 nucleotides matching TRBD2. This CDR3 is built from 16 residues. With 1 base clipped from V and 1 base from J, the junction kept 4 bases outside the gene matches. From germline, CDR1 is SGHDN and CDR2 FVKESK. The CDR3 DNA is TGTGCCAGCAGCCAAGGCGGAGCGGGGGGCCAAGAGACCCAGTACTTC. It codes for CASSQGGAGGQETQYF.

V usage is TRBV29-1 and J usage is TRBJ2-1; a weak D match, TRBD1 (5 bases). The J call is doubtful: the DNA matches TRBJ2-7 better. The germline gives CDR1 SQVTM, CDR2 ANQGSEA. This CDR3 has 12 residues. CDR3 loop: CSVARARDEQYF. The CDR3 DNA reads TGCAGCGTCGCCAGGGCCCGAGATGAGCAGTACTTC.

This clonotype was counted ten times or more. This chain joins TRBV6-1 and TRBJ2-5; the match to TRBD2 covers 11 bases. J lost 5 bases, V lost 5 bases, and 16 bases had no gene match. Germline-derived CDR1 and CDR2 are MNHNS and SASEGT. This CDR3 has 18 residues. Here the CDR3 DNA reads TGTGCCAGCAGTTACTCACGGCTAGCGGGGGGTCGAGGGGAGACCCAGTACTTC. Translated: CASSYSRLAGGRGETQYF.

The chain has TRBV6-5 and TRBJ1-2, with D tentatively TRBD1 (6 bases). CDR1 is MNHEY, CDR2 SVGAGI, per germline. The V gene lost 0 bases and the J gene lost 4 bases, with 9 bases spanning the gap. The CDR3 has 14 residues. The CDR3 DNA is TGTGCCAGCAGTTACTCTGGACAGAGCTATGGCTACACCTTC. Its protein product is CASSYSGQSYGYTF.

The chain recombines TRBV6-2 or TRBV6-3 with TRBJ2-7; D is possibly TRBD2 (6 bases). Deletions cut 5 bases from V and 2 bases from J, with 13 bases between. Germline values: CDR1 MNHEY, CDR2 SVGEGT. CDR3 length: 14 amino acids. Here the CDR3 reads CASSNSEGTYEQYF. The CDR3 DNA follows: TGTGCCAGCAGTAATTCGGAGGGAACCTACGAGCAGTACTTC.